This passage covers 29 T cell receptor beta chains from one sample sequenced in a study of monozygotic twins with inflammatory bowel disease. TCRdb reworked the 5' RACE reads into one entry per CDR3 protein, no DNA. Its clone listing holds about 330,000 distinct CDR3 sequences. Sequencing used blood. Receptor source: a human donor with ulcerative colitis or Crohn's disease, or a healthy co-twin of an affected twin (not recorded which).

This chain uses TRBV2 with TRBJ1-4. CDR1 SNHLY and CDR2 FYNNEI come from the germline V gene. The length of the CDR3 is 13 residues. The CDR3: CASSSGPNEKLFF.

The rearrangement uses TRBV20-1 and TRBJ2-3; lacking DNA, the TRBD1 call made by TCRdb goes unchecked. Germline V gene sequence: CDR1 DFQATT, CDR2 SNEGSKA (reference sequence). This CDR3 region has 14 residues. The CDR3 is CSAARDRGTDTQYF.

The chain joins TRBV10-2 to TRBJ1-1; the D call from TCRdb, TRBD1, cannot be confirmed without DNA. Germline CDR1 is WSHSY and CDR2 is SAAADI. The length of the CDR3 is 14 residues. CDR3: CASRETGLNTEAFF.

V and J are TRBV29-1 and TRBJ1-5. CDR1 and CDR2 from the germline V gene are SQVTM and ANQGSEA. The CDR3 runs to 14 residues. CDR3 sequence reads: CSVAAGGDNQPQHF.

V usage is TRBV10-3 and J usage is TRBJ2-4; TCRdb calls TRBD1, which cannot be checked without DNA. The CDR3 runs to 14 residues. Germline V CDR1 and CDR2: ENHRY, SYGVKD. The CDR3 loop is CAISWGPGENMQYF.

The V gene is TRBV6-6, the J gene TRBJ1-2; the D call of TRBD1 rests on TCRdb alone, since no DNA is present to check it. From germline, CDR1 is MNHNY and CDR2 SVGAGI (reference sequence). CDR3 length: 13 amino acids. CDR3 amino acids: CASSYLSGEGYTF.

The chain combines TRBV28 with TRBJ2-3. CDR3 size: 13 residues. The germline gives CDR1 MDHEN, CDR2 SYDVKM. The CDR3 reads CASNNRRTDTQYF. Full variable domain (missing parts from reference TRBV28 and TRBJ2-3): DVKVTQSSRYLVKRTGEKVFLECVQDMDHENMFWYRQDPGLGLRLIYFSYDVKMKEKGDIPEGYSVSREKKERFSLILESASTNQTSMYLCASNNRRTDTQYFGPGTRLTVL.

This chain connects TRBV27 to TRBJ1-1; without DNA, the TCRdb call of TRBD1 cannot be checked. Germline CDR1 reads MNHEY; CDR2 reads SMNVEV (reference sequence). There are 15 residues in the CDR3. The CDR3 sequence is CASSLSGVGRTEAFF.

The chain recombines TRBV5-1 with TRBJ1-6. CDR3 length: 14 residues. The germline CDR1 and CDR2 sequences are SGHRS and YFSETQ. CDR3 in amino acids: CASSEGTNNSPLHF.

The chain has TRBV2 and TRBJ2-1; lacking DNA, the TRBD2 call made by TCRdb goes unchecked. Per germline, CDR1 SNHLY and CDR2 FYNNEI. This CDR3 contains 14 residues. CDR3 sequence reads: CASSSRSRANEQFF.

The chain recombines TRBV20-1 with TRBJ2-1; TCRdb calls TRBD2, which cannot be checked without DNA. Germline loops: CDR1 DFQATT, CDR2 SNEGSKA (reference sequence). The CDR3 runs 16 residues. The CDR3 loop is CSARDGGAARINEQFF.

The chain employs TRBV4-3 and TRBJ2-5; the D gene TCRdb calls, TRBD1, cannot be checked with no DNA. The CDR3 loop spans 15 amino acids. Germline V lookup: CDR1 LGHNA, CDR2 YSLEER. The CDR3 region is CASSQVTGAMETQYF.

The chain is built from TRBV6-2 or TRBV6-3 and TRBJ2-7; absent DNA, TCRdb's TRBD1 call cannot be checked. This CDR3 comprises 14 residues. Germline-derived CDR1 and CDR2 are MNHEY and SVGEGT. CDR3 amino acids: CASSYKTGFYEQYF.

The chain has TRBV10-3 and TRBJ1-1. The CDR3 extends over 13 amino acids. Germline V lookup: CDR1 ENHRY, CDR2 SYGVKD. The CDR3 protein is CAISERRTGEAFF.

This chain links TRBV2 with TRBJ2-5; TCRdb returns TRBD2, unconfirmable since there is no DNA. The CDR3 consists of 17 residues. Germline V lookup: CDR1 SNHLY, CDR2 FYNNEI. This CDR3 reads CASRARTSGRERETQYF.

This chain joins TRBV6-2 or TRBV6-3 and TRBJ2-3; TCRdb's assignment of TRBD2 cannot be checked, as there is no DNA. CDR3 length equals 17 residues. CDR1 and CDR2 from the germline V gene are MNHEY and SVGEGT. The CDR3 protein is CASSSSPGGLSTDTQYF.

The CDR3 loop is CSVEDRAPRGTQYF. The gene calls are TRBV29-1 and TRBJ2-5; TCRdb calls TRBD2, which cannot be checked without DNA. Germline V lookup: CDR1 SQVTM, CDR2 ANQGSEA. This CDR3 contains 14 residues.

This chain uses TRBV29-1 with TRBJ2-1; TCRdb proposes TRBD2, but this gene call is untestable without DNA. The CDR3 runs to 19 residues. Germline V gene data show CDR1 as SQVTM and CDR2 as ANQGSEA. The chain's CDR3 is CSVDGLAGANRKSYNEQFF.

The chain joins TRBV2 to TRBJ1-6. CDR3 length equals 13 residues. Germline V gene sequence: CDR1 SNHLY, CDR2 FYNNEI. CDR3 residues: CASGPVKNSPLHF.

V and J are TRBV6-1 and TRBJ1-2. The germline CDR1 and CDR2 sequences are MNHNS and SASEGT. The CDR3 consists of 16 residues. The CDR3 loop reads CASSEDPLGSNYGYTF.

The chain couples TRBV14 to TRBJ2-1; absent DNA, TCRdb's TRBD1 call cannot be checked. The CDR3 extends over 14 amino acids. Germline CDR1 and CDR2: SGHDN and FVKESK. The chain's CDR3 is CASSQDRRDNEQFF.

The J gene is TRBJ2-1, the V gene TRBV11-2. The CDR3 runs to 14 residues. CDR1 and CDR2 (germline): SGHAT, FQNNGV. Here the CDR3 reads CASSLDGPRGEQFF.

This chain connects TRBV20-1 to TRBJ2-7; without DNA, the TCRdb call of TRBD1 cannot be checked. This CDR3 is 14 amino acids long. Germline V gene sequence: CDR1 DFQATT, CDR2 SNEGSKA (reference sequence). Here the CDR3 reads CSARDAAGQGEQYF.

V and J are TRBV20-1 and TRBJ1-1. Germline-derived CDR1 and CDR2 are DFQATT and SNEGSKA (reference sequence). The CDR3 loop spans 14 amino acids. This CDR3 is CSARATGEWTEAFF.

The chain couples TRBV6-4 to TRBJ2-1; TCRdb's D gene call, TRBD2, goes unchecked for lack of DNA. CDR1 and CDR2 (germline): MRHNA, SNTAGT. The length of the CDR3 is 15 residues. The CDR3 reads CASSITGTSIDEQFF.

This chain joins TRBV3-1 and TRBJ2-3; TCRdb's D call, TRBD2, is unchecked because there is no DNA. In germline, CDR1 is LGHDT, CDR2 YNNKEL (reference sequence). This CDR3 has 13 amino acids. Here the CDR3 reads CASSPVAGGVQYF.

This chain connects TRBV5-4 to TRBJ1-1; TCRdb's assignment of TRBD1 cannot be checked, as there is no DNA. This CDR3 has 15 amino acids. The germline gives CDR1 SGHNT, CDR2 YYREEE (reference sequence). The CDR3 sequence: CASSGGTPMNTEAFF. Filled out from reference TRBV5-4 and TRBJ1-1, the complete variable domain reads ETGVTQSPTHLIKTRGQQVTLRCSSQSGHNTVSWYQQALGQGPQFIFQYYREEENGRGNFPPRFSGLQFPNYSSELNVNALELDDSALYLCASSGGTPMNTEAFFGQGTRLTVV.

V is TRBV11-2 and J is TRBJ2-1; without DNA, the TCRdb call of TRBD1 cannot be checked. CDR3 length: 12 residues. Germline lookup yields CDR1 SGHAT and CDR2 FQNNGV. CDR3 residues: CASSPWRNEQFF.

The V and J genes are TRBV2 and TRBJ2-7; TCRdb indicates TRBD2, and absent DNA this call remains unverified. Germline CDR1 SNHLY, CDR2 FYNNEI. This CDR3 comprises 13 residues. The CDR3 reads CASSEERVREQYF. Filled out from reference TRBV2 and TRBJ2-7, the complete variable domain reads EPEVTQTPSHQVTQMGQEVILRCVPISNHLYFYWYRQILGQKVEFLVSFYNNEISEKSEIFDDQFSVERPDGSNFTLKIRSTKLEDSAMYFCASSEERVREQYFGPGTRLTVT.